This T cell receptor (beta chain) comes out of a study of cytomegalovirus exposure and HLA in healthy donors. Study conclusions and caveats: The tendency of first-cohort TCR clusters to co-occur in the 95 to 150 validation repertoires was the finding of a later analysis.

In the case of this clone: Its antigen is not known.

The assay was immunoSEQ multiplex PCR, and TCRdb's table has in-frame clones only and misses some. Of 200,000 to 250,000 clones in the sample, approximately 87% were seen once. CDR3 length: 15 amino acids. With V trimmed by 4 bases and J by 4 bases, 7 bases remained unmatched. Germline CDR1 MDHEN, CDR2 SYDVKM. The TCR was taken from a woman younger than 35 in good health and CMV-seronegative. The rearrangement joins TRBV28 to TRBJ2-3; TRBD1 matches 8 bases. Specimen: PBMCs. CDR3 nucleotides: TGTGCCAGCAGTTCTGACAGGGGATTGTCAGATACGCAGTATTTT. It encodes CASSSDRGLSDTQYF.